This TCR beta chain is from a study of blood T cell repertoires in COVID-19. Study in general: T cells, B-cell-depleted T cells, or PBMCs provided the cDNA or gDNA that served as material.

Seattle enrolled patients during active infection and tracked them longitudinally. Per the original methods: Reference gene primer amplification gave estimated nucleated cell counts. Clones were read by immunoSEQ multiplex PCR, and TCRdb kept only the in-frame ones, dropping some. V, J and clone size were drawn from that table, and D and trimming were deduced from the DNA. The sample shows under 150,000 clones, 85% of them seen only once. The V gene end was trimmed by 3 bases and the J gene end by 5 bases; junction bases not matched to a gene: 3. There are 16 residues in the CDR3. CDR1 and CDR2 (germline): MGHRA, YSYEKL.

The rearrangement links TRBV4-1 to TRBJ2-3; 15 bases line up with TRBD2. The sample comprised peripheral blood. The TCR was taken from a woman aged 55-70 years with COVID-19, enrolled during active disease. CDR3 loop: CASSQGLAGGEDTQYF. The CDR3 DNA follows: TGCGCCAGCAGCCAGGGACTAGCGGGGGGTGAAGATACGCAGTATTTT.